This passage covers 7 T cell receptor beta chains from one sample sequenced in a study of cytomegalovirus exposure and HLA in healthy donors. Primers included in the PCR were 60 Vbeta and 13 Jbeta primers. TCRdb keeps only in-frame clones here, not all; method: immunoSEQ multiplex PCR. The sample shows 100,000 to 150,000 clones, 80% of them seen only once. Sequences were obtained from PBMCs. The receptors here all came from a male donor in good health and CMV-seronegative.

This chain uses TRBV27 with TRBJ1-1, with unresolved D. The length of the CDR3 is 13 residues. V lost 4 bases and J lost 10, with 16 bases in between. CDR1 is MNHEY and CDR2 is SMNVEV in the germline V gene (reference sequence). The CDR3 here is CASSSDTPGGAFF. CDR3 DNA: TGTGCCAGCAGTTCCGACACCCCAGGAGGAGCTTTCTTT.

This clone was seen a few times. The chain employs TRBV4-2 and TRBJ2-7; 9 bases are a match to TRBD1. V was clipped by 0 bases and J by 2 bases; unmatched bases: 14. This CDR3 has 19 residues. The germline V gene has CDR1 LGHNA and CDR2 YNFKEQ. This CDR3 is CASSQDISLAGQGPYEQYF. CDR3 sequence (DNA): TGTGCCAGCAGCCAAGATATCAGTTTGGCGGGACAGGGTCCCTACGAGCAGTACTTC.

The chain is built from TRBV19 and TRBJ2-7, with unresolved D. Trimming pared 1 base from V and 3 bases from J, leaving 7 bases between. The CDR3 is made up of 13 amino acids. Germline V lookup: CDR1 LNHDA, CDR2 SQIVND (reference sequence). The CDR3 is CASSIGLSYEQYF. DNA of the CDR3: TGTGCCAGTAGTATAGGGCTCAGCTACGAGCAGTACTTC. The whole variable domain, remainder taken from reference TRBV19 and TRBJ2-7, is DGGITQSPKYLFRKEGQNVTLSCEQNLNHDAMYWYRQDPGQGLRLIYYSQIVNDFQKGDIAEGYSVSREKKESFPLTVTSAQKNPTAFYLCASSIGLSYEQYFGPGTRLTVT.

The chain recombines TRBV7-8 with TRBJ2-2; 10 bases agree with TRBD2. This CDR3 contains 17 residues. From germline, CDR1 is SGHVS and CDR2 FQNEAQ. The J segment lost 7 bases and the V segment lost 1 base, leaving 9 bases of the junction unmatched. This chain's CDR3 is CASSLVGIAGGGGELFF. In nucleotides, the CDR3 is TGTGCCAGCAGCTTAGTCGGAATAGCGGGAGGTGGCGGGGAGCTGTTTTTT.

The J gene is TRBJ2-5, the V gene TRBV27; possible D gene TRBD2, 5 bases. The CDR3 runs to 14 residues. Trimming removed 0 bases at V and 1 base at J, with 6 bases between. Germline loops: CDR1 MNHEY, CDR2 SMNVEV (reference sequence). CDR3 loop: CASSLSRAQETQYF. In DNA, the CDR3 is TGTGCCAGCAGTTTATCGAGGGCCCAAGAGACCCAGTACTTC.

This clone appeared once. The J gene is TRBJ2-7, the V gene TRBV7-2, with D possibly matching TRBD2 (6 bases). This CDR3 is 14 amino acids long. Germline values: CDR1 SGHTA, CDR2 FQGNSA. Trimming shortened V by 4 bases and J by 3 bases, and 13 bases separated the two germline ends. CDR3 bases: TGTGCCAGCAGCTCTCGGGACTCGAACTACGAGCAGTACTTC. Protein sequence: CASSSRDSNYEQYF.

With respect to this clone: Relative to the germline gene, one junction end is altered; a read error may explain this. This chain uses TRBV6-5 with TRBJ1-1, with D tentatively TRBD1 (6 bases). The germline V gene has CDR1 MNHEY and CDR2 SVGAGI. This CDR3 spans 15 amino acids. CDR3 amino acids: CASTYRVNMNAEAFF. The DNA for the CDR3 is TGTGCCAGCACCTACAGGGTCAACATGAACGCTGAAGCTTTCTTT.